The TCR beta chain described here comes from a study of CD8 T cells in Susac syndrome. RNA totalling about 0.5 to 1 ug underwent reverse transcription with random hexamers. TCRdb ran MiXCR on the immunoSEQ multiplex PCR reads and lists one entry per CDR3 protein. The sample lists approximately 200,000 distinct CDR3 sequences; about 95% were seen once. The receptor was isolated from a human donor with multiple sclerosis. Sequenced input: CD4+ T cells from PBMCs.

CDR3 residues: CATSSPYNEQFF. The CDR3 DNA is TGTGCCACCAGCTCCCCATACAATGAGCAGTTCTTC. This chain joins TRBV15 and TRBJ2-1; D is undetermined. The CDR3 is 12 amino acids. Trimming cost V 5 bases and J 4 bases, with 6 bases left between them. The germline CDR1 and CDR2 sequences are LNHNV and YYDKDF (reference sequence).